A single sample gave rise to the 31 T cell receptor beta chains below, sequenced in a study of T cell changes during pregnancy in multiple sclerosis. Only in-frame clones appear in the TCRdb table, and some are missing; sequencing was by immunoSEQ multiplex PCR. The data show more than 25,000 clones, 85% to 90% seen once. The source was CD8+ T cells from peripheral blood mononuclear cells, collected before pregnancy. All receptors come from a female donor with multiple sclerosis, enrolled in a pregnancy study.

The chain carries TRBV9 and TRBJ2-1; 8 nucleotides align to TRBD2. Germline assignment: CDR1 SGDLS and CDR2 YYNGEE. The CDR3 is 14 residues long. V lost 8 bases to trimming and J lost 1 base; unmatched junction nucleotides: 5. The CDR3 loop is CASRGGSSYNEQFF. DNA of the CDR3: TGTGCCAGTCGGGGGGGGTCTTCCTACAATGAGCAGTTCTTC.

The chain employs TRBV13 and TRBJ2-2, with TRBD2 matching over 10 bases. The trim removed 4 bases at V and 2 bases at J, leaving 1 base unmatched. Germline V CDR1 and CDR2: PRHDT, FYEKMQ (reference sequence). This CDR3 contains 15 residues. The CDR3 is CASSSSGGNTGELFF. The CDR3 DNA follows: TGTGCCAGCAGCTCTAGCGGGGGAAACACCGGGGAGCTGTTTTTT.

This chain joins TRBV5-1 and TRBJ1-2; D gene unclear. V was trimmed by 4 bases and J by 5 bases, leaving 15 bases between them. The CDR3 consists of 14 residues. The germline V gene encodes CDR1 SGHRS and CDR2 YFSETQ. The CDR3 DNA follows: TGCGCCAGCAGCCCCGACCGGGTCGGGTATGGCTACACCTTC. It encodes CASSPDRVGYGYTF. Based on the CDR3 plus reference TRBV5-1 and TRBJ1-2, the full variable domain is KAGVTQTPRYLIKTRGQQVTLSCSPISGHRSVSWYQQTPGQGLQFLFEYFSETQRNKGNFPGRFSGRQFSNSRSEMNVSTLELGDSALYLCASSPDRVGYGYTFGSGTRLTVV.

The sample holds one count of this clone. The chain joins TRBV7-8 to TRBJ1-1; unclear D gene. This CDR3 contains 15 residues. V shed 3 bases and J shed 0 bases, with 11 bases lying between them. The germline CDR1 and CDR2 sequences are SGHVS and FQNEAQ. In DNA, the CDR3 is TGTGCCAGCAGCTTGGAGGAGACCATGAACACTGAAGCTTTCTTT. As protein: CASSLEETMNTEAFF.

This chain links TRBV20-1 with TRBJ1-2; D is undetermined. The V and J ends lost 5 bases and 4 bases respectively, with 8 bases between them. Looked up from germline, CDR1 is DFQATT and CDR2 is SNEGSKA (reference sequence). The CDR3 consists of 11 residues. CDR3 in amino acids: CSAQVLYGYTF. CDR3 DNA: TGCAGTGCTCAGGTCCTCTATGGCTACACCTTC.

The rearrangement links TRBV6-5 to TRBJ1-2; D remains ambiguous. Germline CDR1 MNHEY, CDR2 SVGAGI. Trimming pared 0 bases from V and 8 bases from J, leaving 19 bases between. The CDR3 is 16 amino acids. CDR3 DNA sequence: TGTGCCAGCAGTTACTCGGTGTCAGCTTCCTTGGAGGGCTACACCTTC. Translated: CASSYSVSASLEGYTF.

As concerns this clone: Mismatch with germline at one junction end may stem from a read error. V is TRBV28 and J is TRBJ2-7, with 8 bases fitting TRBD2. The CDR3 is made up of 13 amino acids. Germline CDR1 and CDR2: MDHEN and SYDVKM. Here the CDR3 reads CATGLANSDEQYF. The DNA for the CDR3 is TGTGCCACCGGACTAGCAAACTCCGACGAGCAGTACTTC. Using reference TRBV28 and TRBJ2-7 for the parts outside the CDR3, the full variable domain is DVKVTQSSRYLVKRTGEKVFLECVQDMDHENMFWYRQDPGLGLRLIYFSYDVKMKEKGDIPEGYSVSREKKERFSLILESASTNQTSMYLCATGLANSDEQYFGPGTRLTVT.

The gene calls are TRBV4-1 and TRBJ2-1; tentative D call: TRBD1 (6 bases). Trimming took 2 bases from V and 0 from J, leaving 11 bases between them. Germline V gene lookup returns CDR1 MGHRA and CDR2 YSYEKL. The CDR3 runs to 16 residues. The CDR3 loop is CASSQRQASSYNEQFF. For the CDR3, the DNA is TGCGCCAGCAGCCAACGACAGGCCAGCTCCTACAATGAGCAGTTCTTC.

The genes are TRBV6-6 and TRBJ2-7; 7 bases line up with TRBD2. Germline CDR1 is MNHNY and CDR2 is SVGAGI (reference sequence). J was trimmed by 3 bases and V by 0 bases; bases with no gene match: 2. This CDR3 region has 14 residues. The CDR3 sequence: CASSYSGGRYEQYF. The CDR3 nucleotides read TGTGCCAGCAGTTACTCGGGAGGGCGCTACGAGCAGTACTTC.

This CDR3 is CASSIGSRWFDTQYF. CDR3 coding DNA: TGTGCCAGTAGTATAGGTTCTAGGTGGTTTGATACGCAGTATTTT. The gene calls are TRBV19 and TRBJ2-3, with D hard to call. Looked up from germline, CDR1 is LNHDA and CDR2 is SQIVND (reference sequence). This CDR3 spans 15 amino acids. V dropped 1 base and J dropped 6 bases, with 14 bases sitting between them. Filled out from reference TRBV19 and TRBJ2-3, the complete variable domain reads DGGITQSPKYLFRKEGQNVTLSCEQNLNHDAMYWYRQDPGQGLRLIYYSQIVNDFQKGDIAEGYSVSREKKESFPLTVTSAQKNPTAFYLCASSIGSRWFDTQYFGPGTRLTVL.

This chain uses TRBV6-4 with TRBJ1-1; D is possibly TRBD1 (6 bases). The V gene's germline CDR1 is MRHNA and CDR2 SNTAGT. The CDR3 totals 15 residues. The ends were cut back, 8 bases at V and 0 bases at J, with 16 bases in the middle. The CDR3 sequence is CASGRDKVMNTEAFF. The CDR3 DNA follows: TGTGCCAGCGGCCGGGACAAAGTCATGAACACTGAAGCTTTCTTT.

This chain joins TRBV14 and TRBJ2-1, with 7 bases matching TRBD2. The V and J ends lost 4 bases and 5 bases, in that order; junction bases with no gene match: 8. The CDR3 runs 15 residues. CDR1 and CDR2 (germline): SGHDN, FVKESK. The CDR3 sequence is CASSRQDGTNNEQFF. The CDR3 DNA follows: TGTGCCAGCAGCCGACAAGACGGGACTAACAATGAGCAGTTCTTC.

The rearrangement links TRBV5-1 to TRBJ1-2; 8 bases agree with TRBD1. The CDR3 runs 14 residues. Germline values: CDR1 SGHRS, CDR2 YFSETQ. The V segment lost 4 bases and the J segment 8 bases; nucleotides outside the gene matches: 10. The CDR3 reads CASSPWTGNNGYTF. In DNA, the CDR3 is TGCGCCAGCAGCCCCTGGACAGGGAATAACGGCTACACCTTC. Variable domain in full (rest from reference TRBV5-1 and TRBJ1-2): KAGVTQTPRYLIKTRGQQVTLSCSPISGHRSVSWYQQTPGQGLQFLFEYFSETQRNKGNFPGRFSGRQFSNSRSEMNVSTLELGDSALYLCASSPWTGNNGYTFGSGTRLTVV.

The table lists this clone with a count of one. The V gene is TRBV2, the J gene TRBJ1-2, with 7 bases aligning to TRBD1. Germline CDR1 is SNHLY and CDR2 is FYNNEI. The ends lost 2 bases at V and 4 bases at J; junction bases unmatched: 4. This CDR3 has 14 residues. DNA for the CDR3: TGTGCCAGCAGTGAACAGGGGGAGAGCTATGGCTACACCTTC. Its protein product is CASSEQGESYGYTF.

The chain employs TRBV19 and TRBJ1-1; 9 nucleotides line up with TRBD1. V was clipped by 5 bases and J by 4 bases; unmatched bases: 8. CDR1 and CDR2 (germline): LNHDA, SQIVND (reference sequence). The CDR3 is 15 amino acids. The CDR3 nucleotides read TGTGCCAGTAGTTCCGGGACAGGGCCCGCCACTGAAGCTTTCTTT. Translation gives CASSSGTGPATEAFF.

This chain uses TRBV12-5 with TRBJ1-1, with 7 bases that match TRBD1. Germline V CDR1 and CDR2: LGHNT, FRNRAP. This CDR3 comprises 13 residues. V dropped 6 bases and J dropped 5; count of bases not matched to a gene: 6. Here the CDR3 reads CASGVPQGTEAFF. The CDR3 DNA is TGTGCTAGTGGGGTTCCACAGGGGACTGAAGCTTTCTTT.

CDR3 residues: CASSQEPSGEDYNEQFF. In DNA, the CDR3 is TGCGCCAGCAGCCAAGAGCCCAGCGGGGAGGACTACAATGAGCAGTTCTTC. The chain couples TRBV4-3 to TRBJ2-1; TRBD2 aligns across 7 bases. The CDR3 has 17 amino acids. Germline V gene sequence: CDR1 LGHNA, CDR2 YSLEER. Germline trimming cut 0 bases from V and 3 bases from J; bases unmatched to any gene: 8.

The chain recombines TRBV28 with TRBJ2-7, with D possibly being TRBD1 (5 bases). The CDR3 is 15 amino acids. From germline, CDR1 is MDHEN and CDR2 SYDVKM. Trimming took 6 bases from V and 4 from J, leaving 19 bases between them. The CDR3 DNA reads TGTGCCAGCAGGCGCGTCGGACACCCATGGTACGAGCAGTACTTC. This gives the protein CASRRVGHPWYEQYF.

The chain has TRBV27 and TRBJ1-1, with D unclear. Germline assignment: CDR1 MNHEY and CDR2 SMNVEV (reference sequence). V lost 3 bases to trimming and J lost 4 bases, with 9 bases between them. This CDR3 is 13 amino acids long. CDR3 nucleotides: TGTGCCAGCAGTTTTGGCACCTTCACTGAAGCTTTCTTT. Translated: CASSFGTFTEAFF.

The CDR3 DNA sequence: TGCGCCAGCAGCCAAGATATCAGGGGGGTCTACACCTTC. As protein: CASSQDIRGVYTF. V gene TRBV4-3 combines with J gene TRBJ1-2; 7 bases map to TRBD1. V trimming: 0 bases; J trimming: 10 bases; junction bases outside the gene matches: 5. From germline, CDR1 is LGHNA and CDR2 YSLEER. This CDR3 is built from 13 residues.

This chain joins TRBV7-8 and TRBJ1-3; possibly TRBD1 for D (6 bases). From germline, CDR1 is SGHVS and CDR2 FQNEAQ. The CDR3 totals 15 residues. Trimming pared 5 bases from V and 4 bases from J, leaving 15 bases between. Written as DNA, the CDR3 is TGTGCCAGCAGCCCCCACAGGGCACAAGGAAACACCATATATTTT. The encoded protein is CASSPHRAQGNTIYF.

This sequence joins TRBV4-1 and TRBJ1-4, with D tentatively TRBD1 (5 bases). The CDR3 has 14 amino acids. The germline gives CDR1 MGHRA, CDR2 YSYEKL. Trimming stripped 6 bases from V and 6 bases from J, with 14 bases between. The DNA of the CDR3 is TGCGCCAGCAGGCCGGGGGTCCGTCATGAAAAACTGTTTTTT. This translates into CASRPGVRHEKLFF.

The CDR3 loop reads CASSYVRRGTGELFF. DNA for the CDR3: TGTGCCAGCAGCTATGTTAGACGCGGGACCGGGGAGCTGTTTTTT. The rearrangement joins TRBV7-9 to TRBJ2-2, with TRBD2 as a possible D gene (5 bases). Trimming cost V 4 bases and J 5 bases, with 14 bases left between them. CDR3 size: 15 residues. From germline, CDR1 is SEHNR and CDR2 FQNEAQ (reference sequence).

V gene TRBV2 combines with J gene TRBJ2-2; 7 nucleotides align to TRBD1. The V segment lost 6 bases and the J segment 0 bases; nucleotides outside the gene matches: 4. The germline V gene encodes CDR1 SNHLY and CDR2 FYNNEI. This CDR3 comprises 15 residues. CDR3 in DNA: TGTGCCAGCAGCTGGGACAGTGCGAACACCGGGGAGCTGTTTTTT. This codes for CASSWDSANTGELFF.

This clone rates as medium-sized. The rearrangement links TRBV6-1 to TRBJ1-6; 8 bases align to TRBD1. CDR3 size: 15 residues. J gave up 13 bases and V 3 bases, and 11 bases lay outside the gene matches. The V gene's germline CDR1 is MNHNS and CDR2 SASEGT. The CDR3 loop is CASSDEGTGTTPLHF. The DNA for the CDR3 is TGTGCCAGCAGTGATGAGGGGACAGGAACGACGCCCCTCCACTTT.

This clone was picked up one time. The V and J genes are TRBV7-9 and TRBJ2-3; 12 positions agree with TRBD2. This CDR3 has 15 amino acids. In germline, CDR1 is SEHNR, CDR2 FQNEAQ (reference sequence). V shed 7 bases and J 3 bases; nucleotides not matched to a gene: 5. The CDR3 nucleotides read TGTGCCAGCACCCTACTAGCGGGGGGTACAGATACGCAGTATTTT. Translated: CASTLLAGGTDTQYF.

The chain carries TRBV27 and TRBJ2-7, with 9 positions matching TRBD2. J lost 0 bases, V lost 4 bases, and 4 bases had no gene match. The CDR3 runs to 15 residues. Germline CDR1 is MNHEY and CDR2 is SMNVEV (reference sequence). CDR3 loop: CASSSRGGLSYEQYF. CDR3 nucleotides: TGTGCCAGCAGTTCGCGGGGGGGCCTCTCCTACGAGCAGTACTTC.

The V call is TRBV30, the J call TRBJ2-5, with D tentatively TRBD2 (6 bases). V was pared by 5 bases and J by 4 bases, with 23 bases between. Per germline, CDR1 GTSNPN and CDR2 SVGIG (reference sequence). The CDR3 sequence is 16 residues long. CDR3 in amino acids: CAWGRGVGLGGETQYF. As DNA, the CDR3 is TGTGCCTGGGGACGTGGGGTGGGCCTGGGGGGAGAGACCCAGTACTTC.

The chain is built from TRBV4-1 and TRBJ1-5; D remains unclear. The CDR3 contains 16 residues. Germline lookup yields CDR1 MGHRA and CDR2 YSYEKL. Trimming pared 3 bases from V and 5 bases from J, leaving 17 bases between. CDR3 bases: TGCGCCAGCAGCCACCGCTTGATACAGACCGATCAGCCCCAGCATTTT. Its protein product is CASSHRLIQTDQPQHF.

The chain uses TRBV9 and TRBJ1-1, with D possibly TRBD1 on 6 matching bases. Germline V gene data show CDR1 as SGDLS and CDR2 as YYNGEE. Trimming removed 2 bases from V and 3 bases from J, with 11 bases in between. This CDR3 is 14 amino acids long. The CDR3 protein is CASSVGGGDTEAFF. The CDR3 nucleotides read TGTGCCAGCAGCGTCGGGGGGGGCGACACTGAAGCTTTCTTT.

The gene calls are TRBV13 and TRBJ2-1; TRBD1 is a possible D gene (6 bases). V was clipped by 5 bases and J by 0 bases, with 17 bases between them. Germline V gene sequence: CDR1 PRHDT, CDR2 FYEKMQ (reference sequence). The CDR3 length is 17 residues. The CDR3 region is CASSAWTEISSYNEQFF. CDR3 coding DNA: TGTGCCAGCAGCGCCTGGACAGAAATATCCTCCTACAATGAGCAGTTCTTC.